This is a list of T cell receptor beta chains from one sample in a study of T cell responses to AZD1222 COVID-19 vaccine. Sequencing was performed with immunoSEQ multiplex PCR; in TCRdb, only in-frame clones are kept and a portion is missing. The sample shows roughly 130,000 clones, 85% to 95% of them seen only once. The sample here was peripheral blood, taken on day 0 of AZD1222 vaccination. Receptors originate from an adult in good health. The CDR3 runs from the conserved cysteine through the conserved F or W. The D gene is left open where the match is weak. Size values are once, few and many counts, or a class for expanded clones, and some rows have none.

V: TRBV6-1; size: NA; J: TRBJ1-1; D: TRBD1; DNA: TGTGCCAGCAGCCCGGACAGGGGCTGGGCTTTCTTT; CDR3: CASSPDRGWAFF
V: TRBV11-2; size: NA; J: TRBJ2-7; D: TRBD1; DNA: TGTGCCACCTCGAAGAGCAGGGGGCTCGAGCAGTACTTC; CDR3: CATSKSRGLEQYF
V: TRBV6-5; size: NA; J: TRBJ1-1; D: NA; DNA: TGTGCCAGCAGTTACCGGGGGGGGTCTGAAGCTTTCTTT; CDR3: CASSYRGGSEAFF
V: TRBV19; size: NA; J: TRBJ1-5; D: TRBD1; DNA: TGTGCCAGTAGTATCGGACAGGCCCATCAGCCCCAGCATTTT; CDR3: CASSIGQAHQPQHF
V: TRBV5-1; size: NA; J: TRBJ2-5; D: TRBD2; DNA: TGCGCCAGCAGCTGGGGACTAGCGGGAGGATCCTTCGGGGAGACCCAGTACTTC; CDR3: CASSWGLAGGSFGETQYF
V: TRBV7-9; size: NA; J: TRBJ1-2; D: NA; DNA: TGTGCCAGCAGCTTAGTCACCGGGGAGGCAGGGAAAAACTATGGCTACACCTTC; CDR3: CASSLVTGEAGKNYGYTF
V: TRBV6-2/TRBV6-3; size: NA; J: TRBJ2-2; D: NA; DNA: TGTGCCAGCAGTTACTTCCCGGGGGCCGGGGAGCTGTTTTTT; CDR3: CASSYFPGAGELFF
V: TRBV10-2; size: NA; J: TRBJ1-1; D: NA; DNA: TGCGCCAGCAGTGAAGGAGGGACCACTGAAGCTTTCTTT; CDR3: CASSEGGTTEAFF
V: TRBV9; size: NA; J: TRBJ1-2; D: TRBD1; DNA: TGTGCCAGCAGCGCAGGAGCCGGGACAGGGGGCGCGAACTATGGCTACACCTTC; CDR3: CASSAGAGTGGANYGYTF
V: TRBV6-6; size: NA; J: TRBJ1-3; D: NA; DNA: TGTGCCAGCGGCCCGAGTTATCTGCGTGGAAACACCATATATTTT; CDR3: CASGPSYLRGNTIYF
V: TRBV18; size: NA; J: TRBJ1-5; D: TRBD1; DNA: TGTGCCAGCTCTCCCGGACAGGGGGCGGATAGCAATCAGCCCCAGCATTTT; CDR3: CASSPGQGADSNQPQHF
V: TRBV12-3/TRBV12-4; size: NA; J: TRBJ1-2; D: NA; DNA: TGTGCCAGCAGTTTGGGGGATCGGGGCTACACCTTC; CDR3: CASSLGDRGYTF
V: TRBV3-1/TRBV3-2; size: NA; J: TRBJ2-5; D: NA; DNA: TGTGCCAGCAGCCAAGTCGGGGAGACCCAGTACTTC; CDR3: CASSQVGETQYF
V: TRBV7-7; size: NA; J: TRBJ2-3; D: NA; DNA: TGTGCTAGCAGCTTAGGGGGGACTAGCACAGATACGCAGTATTTT; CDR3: CASSLGGTSTDTQYF
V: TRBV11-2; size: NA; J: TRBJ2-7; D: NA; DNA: TGTGCCAGCAGCTTAAGGGATGACAGTTACGAGCAGTACTTC; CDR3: CASSLRDDSYEQYF
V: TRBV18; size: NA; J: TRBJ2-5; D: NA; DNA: TGTGCCAGCTCACGAACTGGGGGCCAAGAGACCCAGTACTTC; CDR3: CASSRTGGQETQYF
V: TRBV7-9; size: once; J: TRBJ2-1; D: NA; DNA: TGTGCCAGCAGCTCTGGGGGGAGTGAACAGTTCTTC; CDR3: CASSSGGSEQFF
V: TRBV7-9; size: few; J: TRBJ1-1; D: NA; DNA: TGTGCCAGCAGCTTAGCGAGGATTAGAGGCACAAGCACGGACACTGAAGCTTTCTTT; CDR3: CASSLARIRGTSTDTEAFF
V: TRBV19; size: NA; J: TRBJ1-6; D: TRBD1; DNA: TGTGCCAGTAGTATGACGGGACAGGGCTCCGACTATAATTCACCCCTCCACTTT; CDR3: CASSMTGQGSDYNSPLHF
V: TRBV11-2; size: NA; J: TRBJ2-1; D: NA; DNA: TGTGCCAGCAGCTTAGGGGGCAGGGTCTATGAGCAGTTCTTC; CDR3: CASSLGGRVYEQFF
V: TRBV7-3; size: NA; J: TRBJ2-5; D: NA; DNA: TGTGCCAGCAGCCCCGGGGCCAAAGAGACCCAGTACTTC; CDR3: CASSPGAKETQYF
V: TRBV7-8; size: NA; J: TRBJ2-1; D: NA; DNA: TGTGCCAGCAGCTCTAGGCGACCTAGCTCCTACAATGGGCAGTTCTTC; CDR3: CASSSRRPSSYNGQFF
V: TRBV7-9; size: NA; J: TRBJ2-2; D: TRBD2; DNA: TGTGCCAGCAGCTTAGGCCCTAGCGGGAGGTTGTTTTTT; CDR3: CASSLGPSGRLFF
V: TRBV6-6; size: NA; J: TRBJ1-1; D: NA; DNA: TGTGCCAGCAGTTACATATCGCCGAACACTGAAGCTTTCTTT; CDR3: CASSYISPNTEAFF
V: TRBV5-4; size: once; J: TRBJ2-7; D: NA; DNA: TGTGCCAGCAGCCTTCAGAGCTCCTACGAGCAGTACTTC; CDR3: CASSLQSSYEQYF
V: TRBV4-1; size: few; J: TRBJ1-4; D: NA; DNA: TGCGCCAGCAGCCAAGGTGGAACGAACTCCGAAAAACTGTTTTTT; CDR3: CASSQGGTNSEKLFF
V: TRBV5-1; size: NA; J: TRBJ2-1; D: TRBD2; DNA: TGCGCCAGCAGCGCGGGACTAGGGGAGGGTGAGCAGTTCTTC; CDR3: CASSAGLGEGEQFF
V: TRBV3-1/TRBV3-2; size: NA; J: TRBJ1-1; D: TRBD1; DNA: TGTGCCAGCAGCCAAGACAGGGGGCCTCCCCCCACTGAAGCTTTCTTT; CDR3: CASSQDRGPPPTEAFF
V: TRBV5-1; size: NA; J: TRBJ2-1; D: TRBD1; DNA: TGCGCCAGCAGCACTGGACAGGGGGCCTACAATGAGCAGTTCTTC; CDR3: CASSTGQGAYNEQFF
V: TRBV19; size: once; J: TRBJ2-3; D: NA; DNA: TGTGCCAGTAGTACGTTCCACACAGATACGCAGTATTTT; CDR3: CASSTFHTDTQYF
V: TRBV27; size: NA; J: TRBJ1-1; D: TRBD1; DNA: TGTGCCAGCAGTTTGCGGACAGGGGGAAACACTGAAGCTTTCTTT; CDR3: CASSLRTGGNTEAFF
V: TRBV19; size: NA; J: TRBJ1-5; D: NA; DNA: TGTGCCAGTTCGGGGCAGAGGAGCAATCAGCCCCAGCATTTT; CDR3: CASSGQRSNQPQHF
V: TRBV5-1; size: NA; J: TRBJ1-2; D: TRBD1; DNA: TGCGCCAGCAGCTTGGAGGCAGGGGGGCTTTATGGCTACACCTTC; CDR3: CASSLEAGGLYGYTF
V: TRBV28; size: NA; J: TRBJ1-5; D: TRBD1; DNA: TGTGCCAGCAGTTTAGGACAGGTACGTCAGCCCCAGCATTTT; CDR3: CASSLGQVRQPQHF
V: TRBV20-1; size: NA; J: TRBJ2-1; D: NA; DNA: TGCAGTGCTAGAGATTGGGATGAGCAGTTCTTC; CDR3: CSARDWDEQFF
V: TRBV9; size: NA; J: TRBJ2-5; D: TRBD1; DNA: TGTGCCAGCAGCCCTTGGACAGGGGCCGAGACCCAGTACTTC; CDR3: CASSPWTGAETQYF
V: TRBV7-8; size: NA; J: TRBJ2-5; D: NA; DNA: TGTGCCAGCAGCCACCAAGAGACCCAGTACTTC; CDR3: CASSHQETQYF
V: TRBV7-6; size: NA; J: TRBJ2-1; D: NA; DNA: TGTGCCAGCAGCCTAAGCCCGCTTAGCTCCTACAATGAGCAGTTCTTC; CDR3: CASSLSPLSSYNEQFF
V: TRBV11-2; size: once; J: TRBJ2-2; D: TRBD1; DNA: TGTGCCAGCAGCTCGATTGCTGGGACAGGGTACACCGGGGAGCTGTTTTTT; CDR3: CASSSIAGTGYTGELFF
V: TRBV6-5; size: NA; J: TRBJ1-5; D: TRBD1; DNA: TGTGCCAGCAGCCGACAGGGGGCGTCGGACCAGCCCCAGCATTTT; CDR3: CASSRQGASDQPQHF
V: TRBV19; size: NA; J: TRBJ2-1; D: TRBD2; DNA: TGTGCCAGTAGTCGGACTAGCGGGAGCCTCTACAATGAGCAGTTCTTC; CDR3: CASSRTSGSLYNEQFF
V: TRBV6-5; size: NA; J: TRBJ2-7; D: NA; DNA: TGTGCCAGCAGCTACAGGTTCCAACCCTACGAGCAGTACTTC; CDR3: CASSYRFQPYEQYF
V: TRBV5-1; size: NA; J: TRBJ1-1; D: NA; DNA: TGCGCCAGCAGCTTTTGGCAGGGAAACACTGAAGCTTTCTTT; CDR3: CASSFWQGNTEAFF
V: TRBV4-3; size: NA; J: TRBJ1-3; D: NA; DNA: TGCGCCAGCAGCCGCACCTGGGACGGGACTGGAAACACCATATATTTT; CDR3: CASSRTWDGTGNTIYF
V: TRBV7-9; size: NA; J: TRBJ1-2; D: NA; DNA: TGTGCCAGCAGCGACAATAAGGGAGTTCGGGCAGCTAACTATGGCTACACCTTC; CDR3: CASSDNKGVRAANYGYTF
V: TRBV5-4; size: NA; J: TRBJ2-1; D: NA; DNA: TGTGCCAGCAGCTTTCCCGGGAGTCCCTACAATGAGCAGTTCTTC; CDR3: CASSFPGSPYNEQFF
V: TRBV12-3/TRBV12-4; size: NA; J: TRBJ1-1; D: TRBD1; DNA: TGTGCCAGCACCCCAGGGGGTTACACTGAAGCTTTCTTT; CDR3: CASTPGGYTEAFF
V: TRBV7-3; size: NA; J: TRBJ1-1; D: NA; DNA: TGTGCCAGCAGATTAGACGGAATGAACACTGAAGCTTTCTTT; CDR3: CASRLDGMNTEAFF
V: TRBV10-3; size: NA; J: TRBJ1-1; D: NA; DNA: TGTGCCATCAGTGCGACTATGGGACGGAACACTGAAGCTTTCTTT; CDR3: CAISATMGRNTEAFF
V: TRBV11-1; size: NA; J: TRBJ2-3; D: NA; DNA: TGTGCCAGCAGCTTGGATCTCCAAAGCACAGATACGCAGTATTTT; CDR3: CASSLDLQSTDTQYF
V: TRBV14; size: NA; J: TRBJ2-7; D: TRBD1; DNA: TGTGCCAGCAGCCAAGATGTATGGGACAGTACTCTCTCGGGCGAGCAGTACTTC; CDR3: CASSQDVWDSTLSGEQYF
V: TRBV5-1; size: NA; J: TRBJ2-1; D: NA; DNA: TGCGCCAGCAGCTTGGGTTCTGGGGGCAATGAGCAGTTCTTC; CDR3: CASSLGSGGNEQFF
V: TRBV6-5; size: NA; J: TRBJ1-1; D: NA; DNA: TGTGCCAGCATGAATGGTTTGCGGAACACTGAAGCTTTCTTT; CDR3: CASMNGLRNTEAFF